Sequencing of this T cell receptor (beta chain) was carried out in a study of blood T cell repertoires in COVID-19. Turning to the study itself: In each case, the material was cDNA or gDNA derived from T cells, B-cell-depleted T cells, or PBMCs.

The data were produced by immunoSEQ multiplex PCR, yet TCRdb's version contains in-frame clones alone and is incomplete. Here the sample spans 250,000 to 350,000 clones, just under 90% being singletons. The J segment lost 10 bases and the V segment lost 3 bases, leaving 5 bases of the junction unmatched. Germline assignment: CDR1 SGHRS and CDR2 YFSETQ. The CDR3 has 14 amino acids. This clonotype originated in a woman aged 45-59 years who had been exposed to COVID-19. The gene calls are TRBV5-1 and TRBJ1-6; TRBD1 matches at 9 bases. Sequenced sample: PBMCs or T cells enriched from blood (not recorded which). In DNA form, the CDR3 reads TGCGCCAGCAGCTCGGGACAGGGTGACTCACCCCTCCACTTT. Its protein product is CASSSGQGDSPLHF.